The 15 T cell receptor beta chains presented below share a single source sample, sequenced in a study of OX40 agonist ivuxolimab in advanced cancers. The protocol was immunoSEQ multiplex PCR, while the TCRdb copy is restricted to in-frame clones and leaves out a portion. The table includes more than 40,000 clones, approximately 88% detected once. The sample here was CD4+ or CD8+ T cells sorted from blood, taken in a trial of the OX40 agonist ivuxolimab. The receptors originated from an adult with an advanced solid tumor such as melanoma, head and neck, liver or kidney cancer.

V gene TRBV7-6 combines with J gene TRBJ2-5, with D possibly TRBD1 on 6 matching bases. Germline V gene lookup returns CDR1 SGHVS and CDR2 FNYEAQ. This CDR3 region has 15 residues. Trimming took 4 bases from V and 2 from J, leaving 14 bases between them. CDR3 nucleotide sequence: TGTGCCAGCAGCTCAGCCCCAGGGGTACAAGAGACCCAGTACTTC. Protein product: CASSSAPGVQETQYF.

The rearrangement links TRBV5-6 to TRBJ1-2, with 8 bases lining up with TRBD1. After removal of 4 bases from V and 8 bases from J, the junction contained 4 bases not matched to a gene. From germline, CDR1 is SGHDT and CDR2 YYEEEE. The CDR3 has 12 residues. This CDR3 reads CASSLWTGGYTF. The CDR3, as DNA: TGTGCCAGCAGCCTTTGGACAGGGGGCTACACCTTC.

The chain carries TRBV18 and TRBJ2-7, with 11 bases aligning to TRBD2. V shed 5 bases and J 5 bases; nucleotides not matched to a gene: 8. Germline V gene data show CDR1 as KGHSH and CDR2 as LQKENI. CDR3 length equals 15 residues. CDR3 sequence (DNA): TGTGCCAGCTCAGGAATAGCGGGGGGGCAGAACGAGCAGTACTTC. Translation gives CASSGIAGGQNEQYF.

The table lists this clone with a count of one. The rearrangement uses TRBV28 and TRBJ2-1; TRBD2 matches at 14 bases. This CDR3 is 15 amino acids long. Germline V gives CDR1 MDHEN, CDR2 SYDVKM. V lost 5 bases to trimming and J lost 9 bases; unmatched junction nucleotides: 6. Written as DNA, the CDR3 is TGTGCCAGCAGTCCGACTAGCGGGAGGGGTAGTGAGCAGTTCTTC. It specifies CASSPTSGRGSEQFF.

This clone was observed once. The chain joins TRBV10-3 to TRBJ1-2; 9 bases line up with TRBD1. CDR3 size: 15 residues. Trimming removed 7 bases from V and 8 bases from J; junction bases left unmatched: 14. The germline V gene encodes CDR1 ENHRY and CDR2 SYGVKD. The CDR3 nucleotides read TGTGCCATCACAAACCCGGGACAGGGAATAGGGGGCTACACCTTC. Translating gives CAITNPGQGIGGYTF.

The V and J genes are TRBV7-9 and TRBJ2-2; TRBD1 or TRBD2 may be the D gene (6 bases each). CDR3 size: 16 residues. Germline V gene sequence: CDR1 SEHNR, CDR2 FQNEAQ (reference sequence). Trimming pared 2 bases from V and 7 bases from J, leaving 17 bases between. The CDR3 DNA reads as TGTGCCAGCAGCTTACGGGGGCCAGGGAGCGACGGGGAGCTGTTTTTT. It translates to CASSLRGPGSDGELFF. Using reference TRBV7-9 and TRBJ2-2 for the parts outside the CDR3, the full variable domain is DTGVSQNPRHKITKRGQNVTFRCDPISEHNRLYWYRQTLGQGPEFLTYFQNEAQLEKSRLLSDRFSAERPKGSFSTLEIQRTEQGDSAMYLCASSLRGPGSDGELFFGEGSRLTVL.

The CDR3 protein is CASSSTGDRGTEAFF. Here the CDR3 DNA reads TGTGCCAGCAGCTCGACGGGGGACAGGGGCACTGAAGCTTTCTTT. This chain uses TRBV7-2 with TRBJ1-1, with 10 bases lining up with TRBD1. Per the germline V gene, CDR1 is SGHTA and CDR2 is FQGNSA. Losses at the gene ends were 4 bases for V and 4 bases for J; bases not matched to a gene: 6. This CDR3 is 15 amino acids long.

J is TRBJ1-1 and V is TRBV6-1, with TRBD1 as a possible D gene (5 bases). Per germline, CDR1 MNHNS and CDR2 SASEGT. This CDR3 has 13 amino acids. V lost 6 bases and J 1 base, leaving 9 bases between the germline ends. The CDR3 region is CASRGLPNTEAFF. DNA for the CDR3: TGTGCCAGCAGGGGGCTACCGAACACTGAAGCTTTCTTT.

V usage is TRBV9 and J usage is TRBJ1-1; possible D gene TRBD1, 5 bases. Germline V CDR1 and CDR2: SGDLS, YYNGEE. This CDR3 is 13 amino acids long. The V end lost 0 bases, the J end lost 5 bases, and 8 bases lay between the germline ends. CDR3 loop: CASSVEGWTEAFF. The CDR3 DNA reads TGTGCCAGCAGCGTAGAGGGGTGGACTGAAGCTTTCTTT.

V gene TRBV5-4 combines with J gene TRBJ2-7; no reliable D call. Trimming took off 3 bases at V and 3 bases at J, with 13 bases between the two ends. Looked up from germline, CDR1 is SGHNT and CDR2 is YYREEE (reference sequence). The CDR3 length is 14 residues. The CDR3 loop is CASSSDLGNYEQYF. CDR3 nucleotides: TGTGCCAGCAGCTCGGACCTAGGAAACTACGAGCAGTACTTC.

The gene calls are TRBV27 and TRBJ1-1; D is undetermined. Germline loops: CDR1 MNHEY, CDR2 SMNVEV (reference sequence). V was pared by 1 base and J by 0 bases, with 3 bases between. The CDR3 totals 13 residues. The CDR3 DNA follows: TGTGCCAGCAGTTTATTAATGAACACTGAAGCTTTCTTT. Protein product: CASSLLMNTEAFF.

The chain combines TRBV7-9 with TRBJ2-3; 7 bases agree with TRBD1. Germline CDR1 SEHNR, CDR2 FQNEAQ (reference sequence). This CDR3 spans 14 amino acids. V lost 5 bases, J lost 0 bases, and 2 bases stayed unmatched. The CDR3 loop reads CASSQGQSTDTQYF. The DNA of the CDR3 is TGTGCCAGCAGCCAGGGACAGAGCACAGATACGCAGTATTTT.

This clone showed up just a few times. The V gene is TRBV4-2, the J gene TRBJ1-2; 7 bases fit TRBD1. The CDR3 spans 15 residues. Losses at the gene ends were 0 bases for V and 1 base for J; bases not matched to a gene: 2. CDR1 LGHNA and CDR2 YNFKEQ come from the germline V gene. The CDR3 reads CASSQETGLNYGYTF. The CDR3 DNA reads TGTGCCAGCAGCCAAGAGACAGGGCTTAACTATGGCTACACCTTC.

The chain uses TRBV28 and TRBJ2-1; D unresolved. Germline loops: CDR1 MDHEN, CDR2 SYDVKM. The V end was cut by 7 bases, the J end by 3 bases, with 19 bases between. The CDR3 contains 16 residues. CDR3 region: CASTPRGQIIYNEQFF. The CDR3 DNA is TGTGCCAGCACCCCGCGCGGCCAGATTATCTACAATGAGCAGTTCTTC.

The V call is TRBV7-9, the J call TRBJ2-1; D may be TRBD2 (5 bases). V was pared by 0 bases and J by 6 bases, with 15 bases between. The V gene's germline CDR1 is SEHNR and CDR2 FQNEAQ (reference sequence). CDR3 length: 16 amino acids. The CDR3 is CASSLALGSSVNEQFF. The DNA of the CDR3 is TGTGCCAGCAGCTTAGCTCTAGGGAGTAGCGTCAATGAGCAGTTCTTC.